The next 21 T cell receptor beta chains were all read from a single sample in a study of human T cells and chemical hapten exposure. TCRdb passed the RACE reads through MiXCR, listing each CDR3 protein once. The sample has 360,000 or so distinct CDR3 sequences, more than 5% seen once. As to time point: patch test 2, 6 weeks after DPC sensitization. This sample's treatment: therapeutic diphenylcyclopropenone sensitization with weekly scalp DPC. This material consisted of whole blood, taken in connection with sensitization to the hapten diphenylcyclopropenone (DPC). These receptors were collected from a woman younger than 30 with alopecia areata. Some clones in this sample may be carry-over from other donors' samples.

At least ten counts were recorded for this clonotype. The chain links TRBV7-3 to TRBJ1-1; no reliable D call. Per the germline V gene, CDR1 is SGHTA and CDR2 is FQGTGA. Trimming pared 2 bases from V and 0 bases from J, leaving 7 bases between. The length of the CDR3 is 14 residues. CDR3: CASSLSTVNTEAFF. CDR3 nucleotides: TGTGCCAGCAGCTTATCCACAGTGAACACTGAAGCTTTCTTT.

This clonotype was recorded at least ten times. The chain links TRBV5-1 to TRBJ1-1; D is unresolved. V was pared by 5 bases and J by 0 bases, with 8 bases between. Germline V CDR1 and CDR2: SGHRS, YFSETQ. The CDR3 consists of 13 residues. This CDR3 is CASRVAVNTEAFF. The CDR3 nucleotides read TGCGCCAGCAGGGTTGCAGTGAACACTGAAGCTTTCTTT.

This clonotype has ten or more counts. The chain carries TRBV7-2 and TRBJ2-1, with TRBD2 matching 12 bases. This CDR3 has 15 residues. Trimming took 3 bases from V and 7 from J; bases not matched to a gene: 4. Germline loops: CDR1 SGHTA, CDR2 FQGNSA. The CDR3 coding sequence is TGTGCCAGCAGCTTCCTAGCGGGGGGGCGGAATGAGCAGTTCTTC. This gives the protein CASSFLAGGRNEQFF.

This clonotype was observed many times. CDR3 region: CASSQDGRQGPETQYF. The CDR3 DNA follows: TGCGCCAGCAGTCAGGATGGAAGACAGGGACCGGAGACCCAGTACTTC. This sequence joins TRBV23-1 and TRBJ2-5; 7 bases fit TRBD1. TRBV23-1 carries the ORF label, with uncertain function. The trim removed 3 bases at V and 5 bases at J, leaving 12 bases unmatched. The CDR3 runs to 16 residues.

This clonotype was recorded a few times. The chain carries TRBV3-1 and TRBJ2-5; a weak D match, TRBD1 (6 bases). Trimming cost V 0 bases and J 2 bases, with 10 bases left between them. The CDR3 spans 15 residues. Germline V gene data show CDR1 as LGHDT and CDR2 as YNNKEL (reference sequence). The CDR3 is CASSQEDSGQETQYF. CDR3 nucleotide sequence: TGTGCCAGCAGCCAAGAGGACAGCGGACAAGAGACCCAGTACTTC.

The sample holds a few counts of this clonotype. V gene TRBV3-1 combines with J gene TRBJ2-4; D possibly uses TRBD1 or TRBD2 (6 bases each). CDR1 and CDR2 from the germline V gene are LGHDT and YNNKEL (reference sequence). This CDR3 spans 18 amino acids. Between the trimmed V and J ends, which lost 0 bases and 1 base, there was a span of 16 bases. CDR3: CASSQERGALTAKNIQYF. The CDR3 DNA follows: TGTGCCAGCAGCCAAGAGAGGGGGGCGCTGACTGCCAAAAACATTCAGTACTTC.

This clonotype was observed many times. The chain recombines TRBV6-5 with TRBJ1-1; D uncertain. V shed 6 bases and J shed 0 bases, with 11 bases lying between them. The CDR3 is made up of 14 amino acids. Per the germline V gene, CDR1 is MNHEY and CDR2 is SVGAGI. CDR3 sequence (DNA): TGTGCCAGCAGGGTAACCATTATGAACACTGAAGCTTTCTTT. Translating it yields CASRVTIMNTEAFF.

In its sample, this clonotype was seen many times. The rearrangement uses TRBV27 and TRBJ1-5; no clear D. There are 13 residues in the CDR3. CDR1 and CDR2 (germline): MNHEY, SMNVEV (reference sequence). The V and J ends lost 5 bases and 4 bases respectively, with 9 bases between them. The CDR3 DNA is TGTGCCAGCAGTCTCCACCTTAATCAGCCCCAGCATTTT. It is translated as CASSLHLNQPQHF.

This clonotype was observed at least ten times. The chain joins TRBV10-3 to TRBJ1-4, with unresolved D. CDR3 length: 15 residues. Germline assignment: CDR1 ENHRY and CDR2 SYGVKD. The V and J ends lost 0 bases and 0 bases respectively, with 5 bases between them. CDR3 nucleotide sequence: TGTGCCATCAGTGAGTCGTGGGCAACTAATGAAAAACTGTTTTTT. This sequence encodes CAISESWATNEKLFF.

This chain joins TRBV6-2 or TRBV6-3 and TRBJ1-5; D gene unclear. The ends were cut back, 7 bases at V and 6 bases at J, with 13 bases in the middle. Germline V CDR1 and CDR2: MNHEY, SVGEGT. The length of the CDR3 is 13 residues. CDR3 loop: CASNTPGSQPQHF. CDR3 DNA: TGTGCCAGCAACACACCGGGCAGTCAGCCCCAGCATTTT.

This chain connects TRBV6-2 or TRBV6-3 to TRBJ1-5; D gene ambiguous. Germline V gene sequence: CDR1 MNHEY, CDR2 SVGEGT. Deletions cut 2 bases from V and 2 bases from J, with 10 bases between. This CDR3 spans 15 amino acids. The CDR3 loop reads CASSYSLGGNQPQHF. In DNA, the CDR3 is TGTGCCAGCAGTTACAGCCTCGGAGGCAATCAGCCCCAGCATTTT.

At least ten counts were recorded for this clonotype. The rearrangement joins TRBV3-1 to TRBJ1-5; TRBD1 is a possible D gene (5 bases). This CDR3 region has 15 residues. Germline assignment: CDR1 LGHDT and CDR2 YNNKEL (reference sequence). V was trimmed by 1 base and J by 5 bases, leaving 12 bases between them. Written as DNA, the CDR3 is TGTGCCAGCAGCCAAGCGACACGAGGGGATCAGCCCCAGCATTTT. Translated: CASSQATRGDQPQHF.

For the CDR3, the DNA is TGCGCCAGCAGCTCCAGAGGAGCGGGGGACCAGTACTTC. Translated, it gives CASSSRGAGDQYF. This chain joins TRBV5-1 and TRBJ2-7; TRBD2 aligns across 8 bases. Germline V lookup: CDR1 SGHRS, CDR2 YFSETQ. The CDR3 runs to 13 residues. Trimming cost V 3 bases and J 10 bases; bases outside gene matches: 9.

This clonotype occurred a few times. This rearrangement joins TRBV12-3 or TRBV12-4 to TRBJ2-6; weak D call: TRBD1 (5 bases). CDR3 length: 15 amino acids. Trimming cost V 5 bases and J 0 bases, with 8 bases left between them. The CDR3 is CASSTQGSGANVLTF. CDR3 bases: TGTGCCAGCAGTACCCAGGGCTCTGGGGCCAACGTCCTGACTTTC.

A word on this clonotype: Given a much more abundant clone one base away, this may be a read error. This sequence joins TRBV6-7 and TRBJ1-4; D may be TRBD1 (5 bases). TRBV6-7 is designated an ORF whose function remains uncertain. The CDR3 extends over 17 amino acids. CDR3: CASSRIGTGTTNEKLCF. The DNA for the CDR3 is TGTGCCAGCAGTCGCATAGGGACTGGCACAACTAATGAAAAACTGTGTTTT.

This clonotype was recorded a few times. The chain uses TRBV25-1 and TRBJ2-7; D not certain. CDR1 and CDR2 (germline): MGHDK, SYGVNS. V was trimmed by 5 bases and J by 3 bases, leaving 5 bases between them. This CDR3 region has 11 residues. This CDR3 is CASSIYYEQYF. CDR3 coding DNA: TGTGCCAGCAGTATATACTACGAGCAGTACTTC.

Many counts were recorded for this clonotype. The rearrangement joins TRBV11-2 to TRBJ1-1; D ambiguous. V was pared by 4 bases and J by 6 bases, with 3 bases between. Germline V lookup: CDR1 SGHAT, CDR2 FQNNGV. The CDR3 has 10 residues. CDR3 in amino acids: CASSSSEAFF. The DNA of the CDR3 is TGTGCCAGCAGCTCTTCTGAAGCTTTCTTT. Full variable domain (outside the CDR3, taken from reference TRBV11-2 and TRBJ1-1): EAGVAQSPRYKIIEKRQSVAFWCNPISGHATLYWYQQILGQGPKLLIQFQNNGVVDDSQLPKDRFSAERLKGVDSTLKIQPAKLEDSAVYLCASSSSEAFFGQGTRLTVV.

The chain joins TRBV2 to TRBJ1-1, with D perhaps TRBD1 (5 bases). The CDR3 length is 14 residues. Germline V gene sequence: CDR1 SNHLY, CDR2 FYNNEI. Trimming removed 2 bases at V and 3 bases at J, with 10 bases between. The CDR3 loop is CASSEQGLDTEAFF. CDR3 bases: TGTGCCAGCAGTGAACAGGGTTTGGACACTGAAGCTTTCTTT.

This clonotype was found a few times. The V call is TRBV2, the J call TRBJ1-6; 10 nucleotides match TRBD1. This CDR3 is 16 amino acids long. Germline CDR1 and CDR2: SNHLY and FYNNEI. The V segment lost 8 bases and the J segment 4 bases; nucleotides outside the gene matches: 8. CDR3 sequence: CASGTGTGVYNSPLHF. The CDR3 DNA sequence: TGTGCCAGCGGTACCGGGACAGGGGTGTATAATTCACCCCTCCACTTT. The variable domain in full, completed from reference TRBV2 and TRBJ1-6, reads EPEVTQTPSHQVTQMGQEVILRCVPISNHLYFYWYRQILGQKVEFLVSFYNNEISEKSEIFDDQFSVERPDGSNFTLKIRSTKLEDSAMYFCASGTGTGVYNSPLHFGNGTRLTVT.

This clonotype was seen repeatedly, ten times or more. The rearrangement uses TRBV5-1 and TRBJ1-1; TRBD1 is a possible D gene (5 bases). Trimming shortened V by 4 bases and J by 7 bases, and 11 bases separated the two germline ends. There are 12 residues in the CDR3. The germline V gene has CDR1 SGHRS and CDR2 YFSETQ. The chain's CDR3 is CASSRGDGEAFF. CDR3 DNA sequence: TGCGCCAGCAGCAGAGGGGACGGTGAAGCTTTCTTT.

The sample holds many counts of this clonotype. The chain is built from TRBV5-4 and TRBJ1-1, with unresolved D. The V end was cut by 0 bases, the J end by 1 base, with 4 bases between. This CDR3 has 13 residues. Per germline, CDR1 SGHNT and CDR2 YYREEE (reference sequence). The CDR3 nucleotides read TGTGCCAGCAGCTTGGAGGCGAACACTGAAGCTTTCTTT. This sequence encodes CASSLEANTEAFF.